This T cell receptor beta chain was retrieved from a study of T cells after yellow fever vaccination. Study context: SMART-Seq v4 Ultra Low Input prepared libraries from low-cell fractions.

Study observations and caveats: Post-booster repertoires again held most primary-vaccination clones (approximately 96% CD4, 85% to 90% CD8).

V was clipped by 2 bases and J by 3 bases, with 8 bases between them. Germline V gene data show CDR1 as MNHEY and CDR2 as SVGEGT. The CDR3 consists of 13 residues. UMIs were added to TCR cDNA along with a universal primer site when it was made by 5'RACE template switching. A single record per CDR3 protein comes from TCRdb applying MiXCR to the 5' RACE reads. The table includes hundreds of thousands of distinct CDR3 sequences, about 14% detected once. About this clonotype: Its specificity is unknown.

The chain combines TRBV6-2 or TRBV6-3 with TRBJ2-7; D gene uncertain. The source is a man aged 25 to 40 who received the YFV17D yellow fever vaccine. This material consisted of PBMCs, taken on the day of the yellow fever booster vaccination. The CDR3 is CASSYRRIYEQYF. CDR3 coding DNA: TGTGCCAGCAGTTACAGGCGCATCTACGAGCAGTACTTC.